This T cell receptor beta chain was sequenced for a study of human T cells and chemical hapten exposure. The wider study: The study patch tested 0.01% DPC on the upper back and read results at 6 days.

Findings and caveats of the study: Sensitizing to DPC left TCRs with a frequency above 1 in 1000 unaltered.

Germline CDR1 KGHSH, CDR2 LQKENI. V was cut by 3 bases and J by 0 bases, with 12 bases left in between. The CDR3 runs 15 residues. From the RACE reads, TCRdb called clonotypes with MiXCR, one entry per CDR3 protein. This table holds approximately 370,000 distinct CDR3 sequences, 4.5% to 5.5% found once. Sample time point: pre-sensitization, week 0. As to treatment: therapeutic diphenylcyclopropenone sensitization with weekly scalp DPC. The template was total RNA from unfractionated whole blood. Comments on this clonotype: Its antigen is unknown.

The genes are TRBV18 and TRBJ2-7; TRBD2 is a possible D gene (5 bases). This TCR was sampled from a woman aged 18-30 years with alopecia areata. Some clones in this sample may be carry-over from other donors' samples. The input for sequencing was whole blood, taken in connection with sensitization to the hapten diphenylcyclopropenone (DPC). CDR3 nucleotides: TGTGCCAGCTCACCGGTAAGGGAGAGCTCCTACGAGCAGTACTTC. Its translation: CASSPVRESSYEQYF.